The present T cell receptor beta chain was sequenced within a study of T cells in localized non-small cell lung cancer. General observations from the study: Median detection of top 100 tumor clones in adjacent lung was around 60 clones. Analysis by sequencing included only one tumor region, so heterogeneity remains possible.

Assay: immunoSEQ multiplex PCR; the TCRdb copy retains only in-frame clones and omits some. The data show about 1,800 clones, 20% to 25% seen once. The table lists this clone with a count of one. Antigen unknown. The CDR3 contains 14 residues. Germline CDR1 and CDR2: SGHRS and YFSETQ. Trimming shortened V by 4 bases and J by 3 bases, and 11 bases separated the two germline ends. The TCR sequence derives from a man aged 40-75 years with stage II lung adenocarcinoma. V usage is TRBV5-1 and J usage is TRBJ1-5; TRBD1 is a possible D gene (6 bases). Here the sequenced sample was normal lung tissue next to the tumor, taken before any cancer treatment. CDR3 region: CASSTGQNNQPQHF. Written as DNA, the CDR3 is TGCGCCAGCAGCACCGGACAGAACAATCAGCCCCAGCATTTT.